This T cell receptor beta chain was found in a study of blood T cell repertoires in COVID-19. Trimming removed 5 bases from V and 1 base from J; junction bases left unmatched: 7. The germline gives CDR1 MNHEY, CDR2 SVGEGT. This CDR3 has 17 residues. Method: immunoSEQ multiplex PCR; TCRdb's copy keeps in-frame clones and lacks some. This sample yields under 300,000 clones, of which roughly 85% are seen a single time; about 4.5% belongs to the top ten. V usage is TRBV6-2 or TRBV6-3 and J usage is TRBJ2-4; 11 nucleotides agree with TRBD2. Sequencing was performed on peripheral blood. The clonotype comes from a man in his sixties who had recovered from COVID-19. The CDR3 DNA reads as TGTGCCAGCAGTGAGACTAGCGGGATGGGGGCCAAAAACATTCAGTACTTC. Amino acid sequence: CASSETSGMGAKNIQYF.